The 9 T cell receptor beta chains listed next were all sequenced from one sample in a study of response to subunit inactivated influenza vaccine. TCRdb called the RT-PCR reads again in MiXCR, with one record for every CDR3 protein. The repertoire holds about 650,000 distinct CDR3 sequences, with approximately 15% as singletons. The sequencing used PBMCs from blood, collected about 14 days before vaccination. The receptors derive from a man aged 45-60 years who received an inactivated influenza vaccine.

The sample holds a few counts of this clonotype. This CDR3 is CASHDPSYNSPLHF. The DNA of the CDR3 is TGTGCCAGCCACGATCCCAGTTATAATTCACCCCTCCACTTT. This chain links TRBV7-9 with TRBJ1-6, with no clear D. Per germline, CDR1 SEHNR and CDR2 FQNEAQ (reference sequence). V lost 8 bases and J 4 bases, leaving 12 bases between the germline ends. The CDR3 totals 14 residues.

The V call is TRBV11-2, the J call TRBJ1-3, with TRBD1 identical over 12 bases. V gave up 1 base and J gave up 5 bases; unmatched junction bases: 9. The germline gives CDR1 SGHAT, CDR2 FQNNGV. The CDR3 extends over 18 amino acids. The CDR3 nucleotides are TGTGCCAGCAGCTTAGGCCCGGGGACAGGGGGCTTGCGAAACACCATATATTTT. Amino acids: CASSLGPGTGGLRNTIYF.

V usage is TRBV6-5 and J usage is TRBJ2-1; D could derive from TRBD1 or TRBD2 (7 bases each). V was pared by 2 bases and J by 10 bases, with 21 bases between. The CDR3 covers 16 residues. CDR1 MNHEY and CDR2 SVGAGI come from the germline V gene. CDR3 coding DNA: TGTGCCAGCAGTTACGGGGGCTCCAGGGGGGGCCGCGAGCAGTTCTTC. Translating it yields CASSYGGSRGGREQFF.

This clonotype was seen only a few times. The rearrangement uses TRBV6-2 or TRBV6-3 and TRBJ1-4; D remains unclear. V lost 7 bases and J lost 0, with 9 bases in between. This CDR3 has 14 residues. Germline CDR1 reads MNHEY; CDR2 reads SVGEGT. CDR3 protein: CASKADSTNEKLFF. The CDR3 coding sequence is TGTGCCAGCAAGGCAGACTCAACTAATGAAAAACTGTTTTTT.

At least ten counts were recorded for this clonotype. V is TRBV28 and J is TRBJ2-7; D possibly corresponds to TRBD2 (5 bases). V was pared by 2 bases and J by 4 bases, with 6 bases between. The CDR3 contains 12 residues. Germline lookup yields CDR1 MDHEN and CDR2 SYDVKM. CDR3: CASSLPGYEQYF. As DNA, the CDR3 is TGTGCCAGCAGTTTACCGGGGTACGAGCAGTACTTC.

This clonotype was counted only a few times. The rearrangement uses TRBV4-1 and TRBJ1-1; maybe TRBD1 (5 bases). Germline-derived CDR1 and CDR2 are MGHRA and YSYEKL. Trimming took 0 bases from V and 2 from J, leaving 13 bases between them. This CDR3 spans 16 amino acids. The CDR3 DNA reads as TGCGCCAGCAGCCAAGAGATGCGGACATCTAACACTGAAGCTTTCTTT. Amino acids: CASSQEMRTSNTEAFF.

This clonotype occurred a few times. CDR3 amino acids: CATSSRASGTTDTQYF. The CDR3 coding sequence is TGTGCCACCAGCAGTCGGGCCAGCGGTACCACAGATACGCAGTATTTT. The chain uses TRBV15 and TRBJ2-3, with D possibly being TRBD2 (5 bases). Deletions cut 3 bases from V and 2 bases from J, with 15 bases between. The CDR3 extends over 16 amino acids. Germline V gene data show CDR1 as LNHNV and CDR2 as YYDKDF (reference sequence).

This clonotype was detected a few times. The chain combines TRBV12-3 or TRBV12-4 with TRBJ1-2; D is unclear. This CDR3 contains 15 residues. V lost 2 bases and J 6 bases, leaving 16 bases between the germline ends. CDR3 loop: CASSLLVLGGNGYTF. The CDR3 DNA reads as TGTGCCAGCAGTTTATTAGTTTTAGGAGGGAATGGCTACACCTTC.

This clonotype occurred many times. The DNA of the CDR3 is TGCAGTGCTAGAGATTACAGTCATAGCAATCAGCCCCAGCATTTT. Protein sequence: CSARDYSHSNQPQHF. This chain joins TRBV20-1 and TRBJ1-5; D is unclear. V was shortened by 0 bases and J by 0 bases, with 9 bases between the two germline ends. The CDR3 has 15 residues. Per germline, CDR1 DFQATT and CDR2 SNEGSKA (reference sequence).